This entry lists 22 T cell receptor beta chains sequenced from one sample in a study of cytomegalovirus exposure and HLA in healthy donors. In the PCR, 60 Vbeta and 13 Jbeta primers were used. Clones were sequenced by immunoSEQ multiplex PCR, and TCRdb holds only the in-frame ones, with some missing. Here the sample spans hundreds of thousands of clones, approximately 80% being singletons. The material sequenced was PBMCs. The receptor set was obtained from a girl aged 10 to 17 in good health and CMV-seronegative.

V is TRBV9 and J is TRBJ1-1, with TRBD1 as a possible D gene (6 bases). Germline CDR1 SGDLS, CDR2 YYNGEE. V was trimmed by 3 bases and J by 5 bases, leaving 14 bases between them. The CDR3 is made up of 14 amino acids. The CDR3 protein is CASSAGQTGTEAFF. The CDR3 DNA is TGTGCCAGCAGCGCAGGACAGACGGGGACTGAAGCTTTCTTT.

V usage is TRBV28 and J usage is TRBJ2-2; 7 bases agree with TRBD2. Germline values: CDR1 MDHEN, CDR2 SYDVKM. V lost 2 bases to trimming and J lost 6 bases; unmatched junction nucleotides: 6. This CDR3 comprises 15 residues. CDR3 residues: CASSLGTTFAGELFF. The DNA for the CDR3 is TGTGCCAGCAGTTTAGGGACTACTTTCGCCGGGGAGCTGTTTTTT.

This chain connects TRBV25-1 to TRBJ2-5; no firm D call. V lost 10 bases to trimming and J lost 7 bases, with 25 bases between them. Germline V gene lookup returns CDR1 MGHDK and CDR2 SYGVNS. This CDR3 is 15 amino acids long. The CDR3 reads CATNRSPSRIRTQYF. CDR3 sequence (DNA): TGTGCCACAAATAGGTCTCCCTCGCGGATTAGGACCCAGTACTTC.

This chain uses TRBV29-1 with TRBJ1-2; D gene unclear. V lost 8 bases and J 3 bases, leaving 19 bases between the germline ends. Germline CDR1 SQVTM, CDR2 ANQGSEA. The CDR3 is 14 amino acids. CDR3: CSPDERSGDYGYTF. The DNA for the CDR3 is TGCAGCCCTGATGAACGGAGTGGCGACTATGGCTACACCTTC.

V is TRBV28 and J is TRBJ2-3; D is ambiguous. CDR1 is MDHEN, CDR2 SYDVKM, per germline. The CDR3 has 13 amino acids. With 4 bases removed from V and 2 bases from J, the gap between germline ends came to 7 bases. The CDR3 loop is CASSSQNTDTQYF. DNA for the CDR3: TGTGCCAGCAGTTCCCAGAACACAGATACGCAGTATTTT.

The gene calls are TRBV11-2 and TRBJ1-2; D gene ambiguous. The CDR3 is made up of 12 amino acids. Germline lookup yields CDR1 SGHAT and CDR2 FQNNGV. Between the trimmed V and J ends, which lost 5 bases and 1 base, there was a span of 5 bases. The CDR3 protein is CASSLLNYGYTF. The CDR3 DNA is TGTGCCAGCAGCCTACTTAACTATGGCTACACCTTC.

This sequence joins TRBV28 and TRBJ2-1, with TRBD1 matching 10 bases. Germline V gene data show CDR1 as MDHEN and CDR2 as SYDVKM. This CDR3 has 16 residues. The V gene end was trimmed by 5 bases and the J gene end by 4 bases; junction bases not matched to a gene: 8. CDR3 sequence (DNA): TGTGCCAGCAGTCCTCCGGGACAGGGGAGTTACAATGAGCAGTTCTTC. Translating gives CASSPPGQGSYNEQFF.

Notes on this clone: This specimen includes other DNA sequences encoding the same CDR3. The chain has TRBV7-9 and TRBJ2-5, with 8 bases lining up with TRBD1. This CDR3 comprises 15 residues. Germline V gene lookup returns CDR1 SEHNR and CDR2 FQNEAQ (reference sequence). The ends lost 5 bases at V and 2 bases at J; junction bases unmatched: 7. In nucleotides, the CDR3 is TGTGCCAGCAGCCCTTGGACAGGGCCGCAAGAGACCCAGTACTTC. It yields the protein CASSPWTGPQETQYF.

The chain is built from TRBV28 and TRBJ2-7, with TRBD1 matching over 9 bases. CDR1 and CDR2 (germline): MDHEN, SYDVKM. V lost 5 bases and J lost 1; bases outside the gene matches: 9. This CDR3 has 16 residues. CDR3 protein: CASSTTAGQGSYEQYF. The CDR3 DNA is TGTGCCAGCAGTACGACAGCGGGACAGGGATCCTACGAGCAGTACTTC.

Turning to this clone: The junction departs from the called germline gene at one end, perhaps through a read error. The genes are TRBV28 and TRBJ1-5; the match to TRBD1 covers 8 bases. Germline V gene data show CDR1 as MDHEN and CDR2 as SYDVKM. The CDR3 runs 13 residues. CDR3 sequence (DNA): TGTGCCACCGTCCGAACAGGGGGGCAGCCCCGGCATTTT. This codes for CATVRTGGQPRHF.

The V and J genes are TRBV11-3 and TRBJ2-1; 8 nucleotides line up with TRBD2. The V segment lost 2 bases and the J segment 4 bases; nucleotides outside the gene matches: 7. Germline CDR1 SGHNT, CDR2 YENEEA. The CDR3 runs 16 residues. The DNA for the CDR3 is TGTGCCAGCAGCTTAAGGATAGCGGGATCGTACAATGAGCAGTTCTTC. It encodes CASSLRIAGSYNEQFF.

The CDR3 reads CASSLKGASGNTIYF. The CDR3 DNA sequence: TGTGCCAGCAGTTTGAAGGGGGCGAGTGGAAACACCATATATTTT. This rearrangement joins TRBV5-8 to TRBJ1-3; 7 bases are a match to TRBD1. CDR1 SGHTS and CDR2 YDEGEE come from the germline V gene. Unmatched junction bases numbered 8, after V lost 5 bases and J lost 3 bases. The CDR3 covers 15 residues. The complete variable domain, with remaining parts taken from reference TRBV5-8 and TRBJ1-3, reads EAGVTQSPTHLIKTRGQQATLRCSPISGHTSVYWYQQALGLGLQFLLWYDEGEERNRGNFPPRFSGRQFPNYSSELNVNALELEDSALYLCASSLKGASGNTIYFGEGSWLTVV.

The chain employs TRBV19 and TRBJ2-3; TRBD1 aligns across 8 bases. This CDR3 has 14 residues. Germline V gene lookup returns CDR1 LNHDA and CDR2 SQIVND (reference sequence). The trim removed 6 bases at V and 2 bases at J, leaving 4 bases unmatched. CDR3 amino acids: CASSRTGPTDTQYF. CDR3 DNA: TGTGCCAGTAGCCGGACAGGGCCCACAGATACGCAGTATTTT.

In this sample, this clone turned up a few times. This chain links TRBV5-1 with TRBJ1-2; D unresolved. The V end lost 0 bases, the J end lost 5 bases, and 11 bases lay between the germline ends. The CDR3 loop spans 14 amino acids. The germline V gene encodes CDR1 SGHRS and CDR2 YFSETQ. The CDR3 loop is CASSLEPAGYGYTF. CDR3 nucleotides: TGCGCCAGCAGCTTGGAGCCCGCGGGGTATGGCTACACCTTC.

This chain uses TRBV28 with TRBJ1-6; TRBD1 matches 11 bases. Losses at the gene ends were 5 bases for V and 17 bases for J; bases not matched to a gene: 8. Germline V gene data show CDR1 as MDHEN and CDR2 as SYDVKM. The CDR3 extends over 13 amino acids. The CDR3 DNA is TGTGCCAGCAGTCCGACTGGGACAGGGGGTGTCCACTTT. Its translation: CASSPTGTGGVHF.

There are a few counts of this clone. The chain combines TRBV27 with TRBJ1-1; a possible D gene is TRBD1 (6 bases). The CDR3 is 13 amino acids. V was clipped by 3 bases and J by 10 bases, with 15 bases between them. In germline, CDR1 is MNHEY, CDR2 SMNVEV (reference sequence). The CDR3 reads CASSLSGALGAFF. CDR3 DNA: TGTGCCAGCAGTTTGTCAGGGGCCTTGGGAGCTTTCTTT.

The gene calls are TRBV6-1 and TRBJ1-2, with TRBD1 matching over 8 bases. Per the germline V gene, CDR1 is MNHNS and CDR2 is SASEGT. Trimming at V came to 7 bases and at J to 8 bases, leaving 9 bases not matched to a gene. This CDR3 has 13 amino acids. The CDR3 DNA reads as TGTGCCAGCAATCCGACAGGGGTGAGGGGCTACACCTTC. It encodes CASNPTGVRGYTF.

This rearrangement joins TRBV4-3 to TRBJ2-2; TRBD1 aligns across 8 bases. Trimming cost V 4 bases and J 0 bases; bases outside gene matches: 10. CDR1 and CDR2 (germline): LGHNA, YSLEER. The CDR3 loop spans 18 amino acids. This CDR3 reads CASSRFRVRGPNTGELFF. The CDR3 bases are TGCGCCAGCAGCCGTTTTAGGGTCAGGGGGCCGAACACCGGGGAGCTGTTTTTT.

This CDR3 reads CASSLQGAESETQYF. Written as DNA, the CDR3 is TGCGCCAGCAGCCTACAGGGGGCTGAATCGGAGACCCAGTACTTC. V usage is TRBV5-1 and J usage is TRBJ2-5, with 9 bases that match TRBD1. Germline CDR1 SGHRS, CDR2 YFSETQ. This CDR3 has 15 amino acids. Unmatched junction bases numbered 9, after V lost 4 bases and J lost 5 bases.

This clone occurred once. Here the CDR3 reads CASREQGASYNSPLHF. CDR3 DNA: TGTGCCAGCAGAGAACAGGGGGCTTCTTATAATTCACCCCTCCACTTT. V is TRBV6-4 and J is TRBJ1-6; 9 positions agree with TRBD1. Losses at the gene ends were 6 bases for V and 4 bases for J; bases not matched to a gene: 7. The CDR3 totals 16 residues. Germline V gene lookup returns CDR1 MRHNA and CDR2 SNTAGT.

The J gene is TRBJ2-7, the V gene TRBV7-6, with D possibly TRBD1 on 6 matching bases. Trimming removed 0 bases at V and 0 bases at J, with 9 bases between. The CDR3 contains 15 residues. Germline V gene data show CDR1 as SGHVS and CDR2 as FNYEAQ. The CDR3, as DNA: TGTGCCAGCAGCTTAGCGACAGGAAACTCCTACGAGCAGTACTTC. This gives the protein CASSLATGNSYEQYF.

This clone was picked up one time. The chain couples TRBV30 to TRBJ1-2, with D maybe TRBD1 (6 bases). Germline CDR1 GTSNPN, CDR2 SVGIG (reference sequence). This CDR3 is 13 amino acids long. Trimming took off 3 bases at V and 6 bases at J, with 14 bases between the two ends. The CDR3 region has the DNA TGTGCCTGGAGCAGGGGTTTTAAGAATGGCTACACCTTC. Its translation is CAWSRGFKNGYTF.